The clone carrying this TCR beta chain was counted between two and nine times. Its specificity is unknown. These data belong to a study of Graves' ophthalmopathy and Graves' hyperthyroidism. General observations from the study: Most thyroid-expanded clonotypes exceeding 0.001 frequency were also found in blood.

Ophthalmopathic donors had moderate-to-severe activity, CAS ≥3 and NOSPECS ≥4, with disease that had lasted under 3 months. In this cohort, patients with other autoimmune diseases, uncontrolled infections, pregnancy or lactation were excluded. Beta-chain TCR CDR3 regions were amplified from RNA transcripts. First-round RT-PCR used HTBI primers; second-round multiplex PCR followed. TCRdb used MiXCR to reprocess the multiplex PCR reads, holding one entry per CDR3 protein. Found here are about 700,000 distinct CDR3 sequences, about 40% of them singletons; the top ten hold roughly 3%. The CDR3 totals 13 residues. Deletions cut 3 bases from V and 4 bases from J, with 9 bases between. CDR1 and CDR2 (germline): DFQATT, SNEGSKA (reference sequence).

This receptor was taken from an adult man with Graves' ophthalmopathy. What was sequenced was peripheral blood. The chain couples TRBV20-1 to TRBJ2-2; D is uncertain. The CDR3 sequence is CSASGVFTGELFF. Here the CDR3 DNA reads TGCAGTGCTAGTGGTGTATTCACCGGGGAGCTGTTTTTT.